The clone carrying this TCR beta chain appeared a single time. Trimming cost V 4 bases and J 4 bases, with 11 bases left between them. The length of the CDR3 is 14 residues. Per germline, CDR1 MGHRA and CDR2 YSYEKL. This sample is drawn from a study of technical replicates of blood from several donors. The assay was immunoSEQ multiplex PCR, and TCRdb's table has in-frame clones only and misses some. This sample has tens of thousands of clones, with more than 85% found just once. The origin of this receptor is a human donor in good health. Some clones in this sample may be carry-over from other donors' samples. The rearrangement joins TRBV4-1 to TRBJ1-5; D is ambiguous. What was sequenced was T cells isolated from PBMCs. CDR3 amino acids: CASSPRTGNQPQHF. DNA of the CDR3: TGCGCCAGCAGCCCCAGGACGGGGAATCAGCCCCAGCATTTT.